Within the sample, the clone carrying this T cell receptor beta chain is medium-sized (0.01 to 0.1%). Its antigen is unidentified. This entry comes from a study of metastatic and nonmetastatic thyroid tumors. Study-wide context: Across blood and tumor or nodule tissue, repertoires from malignant and benign thyroid patients were compared with one another.

TCRdb re-called the PCR reads through MiXCR. This sample has some 15,000 clones, with 9.5% to 15% found just once. Ahead of thyroid surgery, no patient had received treatment of any kind. Study observations and caveats: The reported finding was significantly higher TCR beta diversity in malignant thyroid tumors relative to benign nodules, in blood and tumor.

Sequenced: blood. The clonotype was recovered from a female donor with papillary thyroid cancer or a benign thyroid nodule (not recorded which). Some clones in this sample may be carry-over from other donors' samples.

CDR3 in amino acids: CASSSGWGPTNYGYTF. CDR3 DNA: TGTGCCAGCAGTTCGGGGTGGGGACCGACTAACTATGGCTACACCTTC. The chain recombines TRBV28 with TRBJ1-2; a weak D match, TRBD1 (5 bases). CDR3 length equals 16 residues. Trimming left V 4 bases short and J 0 bases short, with 15 bases between. The germline V gene has CDR1 MDHEN and CDR2 SYDVKM.